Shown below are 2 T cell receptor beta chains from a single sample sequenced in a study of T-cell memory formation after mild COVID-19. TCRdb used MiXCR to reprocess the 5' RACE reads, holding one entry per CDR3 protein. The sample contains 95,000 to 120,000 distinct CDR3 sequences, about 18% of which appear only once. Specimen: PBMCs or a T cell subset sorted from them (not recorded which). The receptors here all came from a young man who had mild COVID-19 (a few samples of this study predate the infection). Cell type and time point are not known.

CDR3 DNA sequence: TGTGCCAGTAGTTTTCAGGGTCAATACGAGCAGTACTTC. It is translated as CASSFQGQYEQYF. V gene TRBV19 combines with J gene TRBJ2-7; perhaps TRBD1 as D (5 bases). Germline CDR1 and CDR2: LNHDA and SQIVND (reference sequence). Trimming shortened V by 5 bases and J by 4 bases, and 12 bases separated the two germline ends. The CDR3 extends over 13 amino acids.

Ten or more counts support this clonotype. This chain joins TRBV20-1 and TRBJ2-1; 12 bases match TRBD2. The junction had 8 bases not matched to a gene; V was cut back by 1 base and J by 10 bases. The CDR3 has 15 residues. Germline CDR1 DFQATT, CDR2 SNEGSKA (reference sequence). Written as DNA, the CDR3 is TGCAGTGCTAGAGTGGGGACTAGCGGGCCAGGGGAGCAGTTCTTC. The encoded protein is CSARVGTSGPGEQFF.